A selection of T cell receptor beta chains follows, all from one sample in a study of cytomegalovirus exposure and HLA in healthy donors. Sequencing was performed with immunoSEQ multiplex PCR; in TCRdb, only in-frame clones are kept and a portion is missing. The sample lists under 200,000 clones; roughly an eighth were seen once. Material: PBMCs. These receptor sequences come from a man aged 45-60 years in good health and CMV-seropositive. Both conserved end residues are part of each CDR3. The order of the fields is clone size, V gene, D gene, J gene, CDR3 DNA, CDR3 protein. A D gene is named only where the DNA matches it firmly. A clone size is listed for some rows: how often the clone was seen (once, few, many), or a class if it is expanded.

size: few; V: TRBV27; D: TRBD1; J: TRBJ1-1; DNA: TGTGCCAGCTCCCCCCCAGGGGGCACTGAAGCTTTCTTT; CDR3: CASSPPGGTEAFF
size: few; V: TRBV27; D: NA; J: TRBJ1-3; DNA: TGTGCCAGCAGTTCCGGCAGCGCGTTCTCTGGAAACACCATATATTTT; CDR3: CASSSGSAFSGNTIYF
size: NA; V: TRBV19; D: NA; J: TRBJ1-5; DNA: TGTGCCAGTAGTGGACACCAGTGGGATCAGCCCCAGCATTTT; CDR3: CASSGHQWDQPQHF
size: few; V: TRBV4-3; D: NA; J: TRBJ2-3; DNA: TGCGCCAGCAGCCAAAGACGGGGCACAGATACGCAGTATTTT; CDR3: CASSQRRGTDTQYF
size: NA; V: TRBV4-3; D: NA; J: TRBJ1-2; DNA: TGCGCCAGCAGCCAAGATAACAACGCTAACTATGGCTACACCTTC; CDR3: CASSQDNNANYGYTF
size: NA; V: TRBV6-5; D: TRBD1; J: TRBJ2-1; DNA: TGTGCCAGCAGTTTCCCGGGACAGGGGTTGAATGAGCAGTTCTTC; CDR3: CASSFPGQGLNEQFF
size: NA; V: TRBV6-1; D: NA; J: TRBJ1-3; DNA: TGTGCCAGCGCCCGGGGTCCGAGCTCTGGAAACACCATATATTTT; CDR3: CASARGPSSGNTIYF
size: NA; V: TRBV11-3; D: TRBD1; J: TRBJ2-1; DNA: TGTGCCAGCAGCCCCTGGACCGGGACAGCCCATGAGCAGTTCTTC; CDR3: CASSPWTGTAHEQFF
size: NA; V: TRBV13; D: TRBD1; J: TRBJ2-7; DNA: TGTGCCAGCAGCGAACCGGGACAGGGGGCGGGCGAGCAGTACTTC; CDR3: CASSEPGQGAGEQYF
size: few; V: TRBV5-1; D: NA; J: TRBJ1-2; DNA: TGCGCCAGCAGCTCAGGACGGTTTGGGACTAAAATACGCTACACCTTC; CDR3: CASSSGRFGTKIRYTF
size: few; V: TRBV2; D: NA; J: TRBJ1-1; DNA: TGTGCCAGCAGTGCTCAGGGGAGTTCTGAAGCTTTCTTT; CDR3: CASSAQGSSEAFF
size: NA; V: TRBV13; D: NA; J: TRBJ2-5; DNA: TGTGCCAGCAGTACACGACCGGGAGAGACCCAGTACTTC; CDR3: CASSTRPGETQYF
size: few; V: TRBV11-2; D: NA; J: TRBJ1-1; DNA: TGTGCCAGCAGCTTTCAGGGGATGAACACTGAAGCTTTCTTT; CDR3: CASSFQGMNTEAFF
size: NA; V: TRBV11-1; D: NA; J: TRBJ2-7; DNA: TGTGCCAGCAGCTTAGCGGAGGCAGCAACCTACGAGCAGTACTTC; CDR3: CASSLAEAATYEQYF
size: NA; V: TRBV4-3; D: NA; J: TRBJ2-5; DNA: TGCGCCAGCAGCCGAGGGTCCTGGGGGGTAGGAGAGACCCAGTACTTC; CDR3: CASSRGSWGVGETQYF
size: NA; V: TRBV7-8; D: TRBD1; J: TRBJ1-1; DNA: TGTGCCAGCAGCTGGAGTACCGGGACAGGGGGCGATAGGAACACTGAAGCTTTCTTT; CDR3: CASSWSTGTGGDRNTEAFF